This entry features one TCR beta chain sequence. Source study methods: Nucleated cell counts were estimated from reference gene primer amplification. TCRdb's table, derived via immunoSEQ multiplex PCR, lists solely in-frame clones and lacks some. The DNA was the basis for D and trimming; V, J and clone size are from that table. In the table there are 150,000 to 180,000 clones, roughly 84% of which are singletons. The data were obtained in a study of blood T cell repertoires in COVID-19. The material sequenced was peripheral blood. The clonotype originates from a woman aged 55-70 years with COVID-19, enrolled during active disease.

The CDR3 bases are TGTGCCAGCAGCTCCCGGGGTGACTATGGCTACACCTTC. Translating it yields CASSSRGDYGYTF. The genes are TRBV7-8 and TRBJ1-2, with D hard to call. V was pared by 4 bases and J by 3 bases, with 9 bases between. The CDR3 contains 13 residues. Looked up from germline, CDR1 is SGHVS and CDR2 is FQNEAQ.